The 29 T cell receptor beta chains reported below all come from one sample, sequenced in a study of OX40 agonist ivuxolimab in advanced cancers. Here immunoSEQ multiplex PCR was the method, and the copy in TCRdb shows in-frame clones only, minus some. Here the sample spans around 20,000 clones, around 81% being singletons. The sample was CD4+ or CD8+ T cells sorted from blood, taken in a trial of the OX40 agonist ivuxolimab. These TCRs come from an adult with an advanced solid tumor such as melanoma, head and neck, liver or kidney cancer.

This chain joins TRBV4-2 and TRBJ1-2, with 9 bases matching TRBD1. The germline V gene encodes CDR1 LGHNA and CDR2 YNFKEQ. There are 15 residues in the CDR3. After removal of 0 bases from V and 3 bases from J, the junction contained 2 bases not matched to a gene. As DNA, the CDR3 is TGTGCCAGCAGCCAAGACAGGACAGGGGACTATGGCTACACCTTC. Protein: CASSQDRTGDYGYTF.

The V and J genes are TRBV5-1 and TRBJ2-7; D is perhaps TRBD1 (6 bases). This CDR3 is 13 amino acids long. V was pared by 3 bases and J by 0 bases, with 7 bases between. The germline V gene has CDR1 SGHRS and CDR2 YFSETQ. DNA for the CDR3: TGCGCCAGCAGCTCGGACAGCTCCTACGAGCAGTACTTC. Its protein product is CASSSDSSYEQYF.

The chain couples TRBV28 to TRBJ2-7; D ambiguous. Germline-derived CDR1 and CDR2 are MDHEN and SYDVKM. The V and J ends lost 4 bases and 1 base respectively, with 17 bases between them. This CDR3 has 16 residues. In nucleotides, the CDR3 is TGTGCCAGCAGTTATCCCTATGACGGACCTTCCTACGAGCAGTACTTC. This codes for CASSYPYDGPSYEQYF. Full variable domain (rest looked up from reference TRBV28 and TRBJ2-7): DVKVTQSSRYLVKRTGEKVFLECVQDMDHENMFWYRQDPGLGLRLIYFSYDVKMKEKGDIPEGYSVSREKKERFSLILESASTNQTSMYLCASSYPYDGPSYEQYFGPGTRLTVT.

This clone is labeled medium-sized. The chain combines TRBV28 with TRBJ2-1; perhaps TRBD1 as D (6 bases). CDR1 and CDR2 (germline): MDHEN, SYDVKM. This CDR3 region has 12 residues. Between the trimmed V and J ends, which lost 6 bases and 9 bases, there was a span of 12 bases. The DNA of the CDR3 is TGTGCCAGCAGCCTAGACAGGCGTGAGCAGTTCTTC. This sequence encodes CASSLDRREQFF.

The DNA for the CDR3 is TGTGCCAGCAGTTTATTAAGTAGGAGTATCTCTGGAAACACCATATATTTT. This gives the protein CASSLLSRSISGNTIYF. The chain combines TRBV28 with TRBJ1-3; D unclear. Trimming took 1 base from V and 0 from J, leaving 13 bases between them. Germline V gene sequence: CDR1 MDHEN, CDR2 SYDVKM. The CDR3 totals 17 residues.

This clone was found a few times. This CDR3 reads CASSLSDRGSEAFF. CDR3 coding DNA: TGTGCCAGCAGCTTAAGTGACAGGGGCTCTGAAGCTTTCTTT. The V gene is TRBV13, the J gene TRBJ1-1, with 8 bases fitting TRBD1. This CDR3 contains 14 residues. With 2 bases clipped from V and 6 bases from J, the junction kept 5 bases outside the gene matches. Germline V gene sequence: CDR1 PRHDT, CDR2 FYEKMQ (reference sequence).

The genes are TRBV7-2 and TRBJ2-2, with a tentative D call TRBD2 (6 bases). Germline lookup yields CDR1 SGHTA and CDR2 FQGNSA. CDR3 length: 17 residues. V gave up 4 bases and J gave up 3 bases, with 18 bases separating them. The CDR3, as DNA: TGTGCCAGCAGCTCTTCGGAGGGGTATTGGGACACCGGGGAGCTGTTTTTT. It codes for CASSSSEGYWDTGELFF.

The chain joins TRBV5-1 to TRBJ2-1; 11 nucleotides agree with TRBD2. V lost 3 bases and J lost 5; bases outside the gene matches: 7. Per the germline V gene, CDR1 is SGHRS and CDR2 is YFSETQ. This CDR3 comprises 16 residues. The CDR3 coding sequence is TGCGCCAGCAGCTCTGGACTAGCGGGCGGCCACAATGAGCAGTTCTTC. Translating it yields CASSSGLAGGHNEQFF.

This clone was detected a few times. The J gene is TRBJ2-7, the V gene TRBV6-1, with D perhaps matching TRBD1 (6 bases). CDR1 is MNHNS and CDR2 is SASEGT in the germline V gene. The CDR3 runs 14 residues. V gave up 6 bases and J gave up 2 bases, with 14 bases separating them. The CDR3 protein is CASRTRDTTYEQYF. The CDR3 DNA reads TGTGCCAGCAGGACCCGGGACACCACCTACGAGCAGTACTTC.

The DNA for the CDR3 is TGTGCCAGCAGTCGGTACAGGGGGCTGGTCACTGAAGCTTTCTTT. Its protein product is CASSRYRGLVTEAFF. This chain joins TRBV28 and TRBJ1-1; 9 bases map to TRBD1. CDR3 length equals 15 residues. CDR1 is MDHEN and CDR2 is SYDVKM in the germline V gene. V was pared by 5 bases and J by 4 bases, with 8 bases of the junction left unmatched.

This clone is hyperexpanded within its sample. The chain links TRBV4-1 to TRBJ1-1, with TRBD1 identical over 7 bases. The V gene end was trimmed by 0 bases and the J gene end by 1 base; junction bases not matched to a gene: 8. The CDR3 sequence is 17 residues long. CDR1 and CDR2 (germline): MGHRA, YSYEKL. CDR3 sequence (DNA): TGCGCCAGCAGCCAAGAGTCGAATGAGGGGGCGAACACTGAAGCTTTCTTT. Its translation is CASSQESNEGANTEAFF.

The chain couples TRBV10-3 to TRBJ1-4; TRBD1 matches 10 bases. Per the germline V gene, CDR1 is ENHRY and CDR2 is SYGVKD. Trimming took 6 bases from V and 5 from J; bases not matched to a gene: 6. The CDR3 spans 15 residues. CDR3 sequence (DNA): TGTGCCATCAGCGAGCCGGGACAGGGGAATGAAAAACTGTTTTTT. It is translated as CAISEPGQGNEKLFF.

The chain uses TRBV9 and TRBJ2-5; 10 bases align to TRBD1. This CDR3 is built from 14 residues. Germline loops: CDR1 SGDLS, CDR2 YYNGEE. With V trimmed by 4 bases and J by 4 bases, 4 bases remained unmatched. CDR3 loop: CASSYDRGPETQYF. The DNA for the CDR3 is TGTGCCAGCAGCTACGACAGGGGGCCAGAGACCCAGTACTTC.

The chain has TRBV19 and TRBJ2-7; D is perhaps TRBD1 or TRBD2 (5 bases each). The length of the CDR3 is 16 residues. Trimming removed 0 bases at V and 2 bases at J, with 14 bases between. Germline V gene sequence: CDR1 LNHDA, CDR2 SQIVND (reference sequence). CDR3 bases: TGTGCCAGTAGTATAGATCGTGGGACGCTTCCCTACGAGCAGTACTTC. It yields the protein CASSIDRGTLPYEQYF.

The rearrangement uses TRBV2 and TRBJ2-5; TRBD1 aligns across 10 bases. The CDR3 length is 15 residues. The V gene's germline CDR1 is SNHLY and CDR2 FYNNEI. After removal of 6 bases from V and 5 bases from J, the junction contained 9 bases not matched to a gene. This CDR3 is CASSFDRGRRETQYF. The CDR3, as DNA: TGTGCCAGCAGCTTCGACAGGGGGCGCCGGGAGACCCAGTACTTC.

V gene TRBV28 combines with J gene TRBJ1-1; no definite D call. The CDR3 is 12 amino acids. Germline V CDR1 and CDR2: MDHEN, SYDVKM. The V end was cut by 2 bases, the J end by 3 bases, with 4 bases between. In nucleotides, the CDR3 is TGTGCCAGCAGTTTAGGTTACACTGAAGCTTTCTTT. It encodes CASSLGYTEAFF.

V and J are TRBV5-5 and TRBJ2-2, with D possibly being TRBD2 (6 bases). CDR3 length equals 15 residues. The germline V gene has CDR1 SGHKS and CDR2 YYEKEE (reference sequence). Deletions cut 2 bases from V and 0 bases from J, with 8 bases between. The CDR3 bases are TGTGCCAGCAGCTTTGGCGGGACGAACACCGGGGAGCTGTTTTTT. It translates to CASSFGGTNTGELFF. The variable domain in full, completed from reference TRBV5-5 and TRBJ2-2, reads DAGVTQSPTHLIKTRGQQVTLRCSPISGHKSVSWYQQVLGQGPQFIFQYYEKEERGRGNFPDRFSARQFPNYSSELNVNALLLGDSALYLCASSFGGTNTGELFFGEGSRLTVL.

CDR3 loop: CASSLYGTPDTDTQYF. The DNA for the CDR3 is TGTGCCAGCAGTTTATATGGGACCCCCGACACAGATACGCAGTATTTT. The chain has TRBV28 and TRBJ2-3; either TRBD1 or TRBD2 may supply D (5 bases each). The germline V gene encodes CDR1 MDHEN and CDR2 SYDVKM. The CDR3 runs 16 residues. The V gene lost 1 base and the J gene lost 2 bases, with 13 bases spanning the gap.

The chain employs TRBV6-5 and TRBJ2-3; 10 nucleotides agree with TRBD2. With 0 bases clipped from V and 5 bases from J, the junction kept 2 bases outside the gene matches. The germline CDR1 and CDR2 sequences are MNHEY and SVGAGI. CDR3 length: 15 residues. The CDR3 region is CASSYSAGGLDTQYF. In DNA form, the CDR3 reads TGTGCCAGCAGTTACTCAGCGGGGGGGCTAGATACGCAGTATTTT.

The chain employs TRBV27 and TRBJ2-3, with 9 bases identical to TRBD1. This CDR3 has 14 residues. V lost 6 bases and J lost 4; bases outside the gene matches: 5. CDR1 and CDR2 (germline): MNHEY, SMNVEV (reference sequence). DNA of the CDR3: TGTGCCAGCAGCTTTACAGGGGGCCCAGATACGCAGTATTTT. Translation gives CASSFTGGPDTQYF.

The J gene is TRBJ1-4, the V gene TRBV12-2; the D call TRBD1 from the table was never checked on the DNA. TRBV12-2 constitutes a pseudogene. The CDR3 extends over 16 amino acids. The CDR3 DNA is TGTGCAAGTCGCTTAGGCCGGACAGTGGCGTATGAAAAACTGTTTTTT. Amino acid sequence: CASRLGRTVAYEKLFF.

V usage is TRBV9 and J usage is TRBJ2-3, with 9 nucleotides matching TRBD2. The CDR3 consists of 17 residues. The ends lost 0 bases at V and 0 bases at J; junction bases unmatched: 5. CDR1 and CDR2 (germline): SGDLS, YYNGEE. The CDR3 region has the DNA TGTGCCAGCAGCGTAGAGGGTCTAGCGGGGAGCACAGATACGCAGTATTTT. Its protein is CASSVEGLAGSTDTQYF.

This clone was recorded only once. The chain couples TRBV30 to TRBJ1-3; D remains unclear. This CDR3 has 12 residues. Germline V gene sequence: CDR1 GTSNPN, CDR2 SVGIG (reference sequence). V was shortened by 5 bases and J by 5 bases, with 10 bases between the two germline ends. The CDR3 DNA reads TGTGCCTGGCTGGACGGTCGAAACACCATATATTTT. This codes for CAWLDGRNTIYF.

The chain couples TRBV7-8 to TRBJ2-1; no clear D gene. V gave up 5 bases and J gave up 7 bases, with 12 bases separating them. The CDR3 loop spans 13 amino acids. Germline assignment: CDR1 SGHVS and CDR2 FQNEAQ. The CDR3: CASSTNPGNEQFF. The CDR3 DNA reads as TGTGCCAGCAGCACCAATCCCGGGAATGAGCAGTTCTTC.

This clone showed up just once. The genes are TRBV29-1 and TRBJ2-1; D possibly uses TRBD1 or TRBD2 (5 bases each). The CDR3 is 14 amino acids. The germline V and J ends were trimmed by 3 bases and 0 bases, with 9 bases remaining between them. The V gene's germline CDR1 is SQVTM and CDR2 ANQGSEA. CDR3 protein: CSVEAGSSYNEQFF. CDR3 DNA sequence: TGCAGCGTTGAGGCAGGGAGCTCCTACAATGAGCAGTTCTTC.

The CDR3 protein is CAISPAYEQYF. The DNA of the CDR3 is TGTGCCATCAGTCCAGCCTACGAGCAGTACTTC. V gene TRBV10-3 combines with J gene TRBJ2-7, with D hard to call. Germline CDR1 ENHRY, CDR2 SYGVKD. The CDR3 is 11 residues long. V gave up 5 bases and J gave up 2 bases, with 4 bases separating them.

The chain uses TRBV6-1 and TRBJ2-3; no clear D. The germline CDR1 and CDR2 sequences are MNHNS and SASEGT. Trimming took off 11 bases at V and 6 bases at J, with 12 bases between the two ends. This CDR3 has 11 residues. CDR3 in DNA: TGTGCCGTCCCCATGGAGGATACGCAGTATTTT. Its protein is CAVPMEDTQYF.

This chain links TRBV27 with TRBJ1-6, with 7 bases lining up with TRBD1. Germline CDR1 reads MNHEY; CDR2 reads SMNVEV (reference sequence). CDR3 length: 15 residues. With 2 bases clipped from V and 6 bases from J, the junction kept 4 bases outside the gene matches. CDR3 amino acids: CASSLRTGSNSPLHF. The CDR3 DNA sequence: TGTGCCAGCAGTTTACGGACAGGATCTAATTCACCCCTCCACTTT.

V usage is TRBV9 and J usage is TRBJ1-1, with a possible D match to TRBD1 (5 bases). V was cut by 3 bases and J by 1 base, with 19 bases left in between. This CDR3 has 17 residues. Germline CDR1 is SGDLS and CDR2 is YYNGEE. The CDR3 nucleotides are TGTGCCAGCAGCGCGAACCCGGGACGGCCCTCGAACACTGAAGCTTTCTTT. Encoded protein: CASSANPGRPSNTEAFF.